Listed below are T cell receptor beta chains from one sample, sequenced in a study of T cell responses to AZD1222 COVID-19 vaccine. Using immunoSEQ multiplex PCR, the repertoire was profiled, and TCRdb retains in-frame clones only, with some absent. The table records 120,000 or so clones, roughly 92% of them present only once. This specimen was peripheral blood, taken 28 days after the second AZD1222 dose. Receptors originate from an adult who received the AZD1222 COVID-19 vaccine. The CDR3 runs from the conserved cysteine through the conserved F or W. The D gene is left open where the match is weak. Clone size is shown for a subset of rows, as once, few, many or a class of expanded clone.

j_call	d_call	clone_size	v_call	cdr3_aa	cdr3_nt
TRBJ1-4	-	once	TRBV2	CASSEDRENEKLFF	TGTGCCAGCAGTGAAGACAGGGAGAATGAAAAACTGTTTTTT
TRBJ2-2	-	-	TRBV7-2	CASSVLVQDTGELFF	TGTGCCAGCAGCGTTCTGGTACAGGACACCGGGGAGCTGTTTTTT
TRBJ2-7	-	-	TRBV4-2	CASSQQGPTRGVGYEQYF	TGTGCCAGCAGCCAACAAGGTCCTACCCGTGGGGTGGGCTACGAGCAGTACTTC
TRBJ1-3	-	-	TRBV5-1	CASSLAWQGTGNTIYF	TGCGCCAGCAGCTTGGCGTGGCAGGGGACAGGAAACACCATATATTTT
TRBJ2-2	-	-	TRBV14	CASSQNGATGELFF	TGTGCCAGCAGCCAAAACGGGGCCACCGGGGAGCTGTTTTTT
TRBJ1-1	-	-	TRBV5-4	CASSLAGGGTEAFF	TGTGCCAGCAGCTTGGCCGGGGGGGGCACTGAAGCTTTCTTT
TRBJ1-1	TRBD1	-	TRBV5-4	CASSLTGFEAFF	TGTGCCAGCAGCCTGACAGGGTTTGAAGCTTTCTTT
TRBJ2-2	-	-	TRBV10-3	CAIGVSGTGELFF	TGTGCCATAGGGGTCAGTGGGACCGGGGAGCTGTTTTTT
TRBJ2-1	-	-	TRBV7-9	CASSRWGSSYNEQFF	TGTGCCAGCAGCCGTTGGGGGAGCTCCTACAATGAGCAGTTCTTC
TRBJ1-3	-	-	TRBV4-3	CASSPSLLGGAENTIYF	TGCGCCAGCAGCCCATCCTTACTGGGTGGGGCTGAAAACACCATATATTTT
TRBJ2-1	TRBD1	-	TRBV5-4	CASSDWTGPANEQFF	TGTGCCAGCAGCGACTGGACAGGGCCTGCCAATGAGCAGTTCTTC
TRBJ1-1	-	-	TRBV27	CASRTTRPSWNTEAFF	TGTGCCAGCAGGACGACAAGGCCAAGCTGGAACACTGAAGCTTTCTTT
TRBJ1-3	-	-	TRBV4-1	CASSQDRGASGNTIYF	TGCGCCAGCAGCCAAGACCGGGGGGCATCAGGAAACACCATATATTTT
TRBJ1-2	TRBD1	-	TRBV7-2	CASSLYSLGQSDGYTF	TGTGCCAGCAGCTTATACTCCCTGGGACAGAGCGATGGCTACACCTTC
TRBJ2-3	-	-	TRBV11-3	CASSFREDTQYF	TGTGCCAGCAGCTTCAGGGAAGATACGCAGTATTTT
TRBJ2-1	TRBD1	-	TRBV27	CASSLQGASYNEQFF	TGTGCCAGCAGTTTACAGGGGGCATCCTACAATGAGCAGTTCTTC
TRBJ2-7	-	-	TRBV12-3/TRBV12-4	CASRYGRREQYF	TGTGCCAGCAGATACGGACGGAGGGAGCAGTACTTC
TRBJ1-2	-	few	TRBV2	CASSPVLSRDGYTF	TGTGCCAGCAGCCCGGTCCTCTCCCGGGATGGCTACACCTTC
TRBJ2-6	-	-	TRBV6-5	CASSYSGEGANVLTF	TGTGCCAGCAGTTACTCGGGTGAGGGGGCCAACGTCCTGACTTTC
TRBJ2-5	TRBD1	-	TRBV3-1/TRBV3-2	CASSHLDRGQETQYF	TGTGCCAGCAGCCATCTGGACAGGGGGCAAGAGACCCAGTACTTC
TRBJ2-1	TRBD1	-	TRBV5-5	CASTIRGQGHNEQFF	TGTGCCAGCACCATTCGGGGACAGGGACACAATGAGCAGTTCTTC
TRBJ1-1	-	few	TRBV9	CASSPAAGGVNTEAFF	TGTGCCAGCAGCCCGGCGGCGGGGGGGGTCAACACTGAAGCTTTCTTT
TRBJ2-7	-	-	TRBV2	CASREDYTYEQYF	TGTGCCAGCAGAGAGGACTATACCTACGAGCAGTACTTC
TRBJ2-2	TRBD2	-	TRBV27	CASSLSRLAGWTGELFF	TGTGCCAGCAGTTTATCAAGACTAGCGGGGTGGACCGGGGAGCTGTTTTTT
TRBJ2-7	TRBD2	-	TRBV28	CASSSLKVAGAYEQYF	TGTGCCAGCAGTTCTCTGAAGGTAGCGGGCGCCTACGAGCAGTACTTC
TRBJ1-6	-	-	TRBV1	CTSSQESPLNSPLHF	TGCACCAGCAGCCAAGAATCGCCCCTCAATTCACCCCTCCACTTT
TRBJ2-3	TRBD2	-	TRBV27	CAIPGGSGGTDTQYF	TGTGCCATTCCGGGGGGTAGCGGGGGCACAGATACGCAGTATTTT
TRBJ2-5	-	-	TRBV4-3	CASSPGTGRRETQYF	TGCGCCAGCAGCCCCGGGACGGGGAGGAGAGAGACCCAGTACTTC
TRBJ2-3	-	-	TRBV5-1	CASSLVGGVADTQYF	TGCGCCAGCAGCTTGGTAGGCGGGGTGGCAGATACGCAGTATTTT
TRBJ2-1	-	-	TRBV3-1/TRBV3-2	CASSQGPVDEQFF	TGTGCCAGCAGCCAGGGGCCGGTAGATGAGCAGTTCTTC
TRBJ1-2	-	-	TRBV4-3	CASSQEPGEEYGYTF	TGCGCCAGCAGCCAAGAGCCAGGGGAAGAGTATGGCTACACCTTC
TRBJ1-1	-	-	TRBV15	CATSRALVGTEAFF	TGTGCCACCAGCAGGGCCCTGGTGGGGACTGAAGCTTTCTTT
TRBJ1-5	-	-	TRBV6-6	CASSYYSNQPQHF	TGTGCCAGCAGTTATTATAGCAATCAGCCCCAGCATTTT
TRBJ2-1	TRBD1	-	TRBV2	CASSPDRGPNEQFF	TGTGCCAGCAGCCCGGACAGGGGCCCCAATGAGCAGTTCTTC
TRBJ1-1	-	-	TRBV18	CASSPSVTVTEAFF	TGTGCCAGCTCACCAAGTGTCACAGTCACTGAAGCTTTCTTT
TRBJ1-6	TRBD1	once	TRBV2	CASRAGTDNSPLHF	TGTGCCAGCAGGGCCGGGACAGATAATTCACCCCTCCACTTT
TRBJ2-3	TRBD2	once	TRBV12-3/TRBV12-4	CASSPTSRDTQYF	TGTGCCAGCAGCCCGACTAGCAGGGATACGCAGTATTTT
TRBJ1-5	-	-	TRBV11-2	CASSPAGGSNQPQHF	TGTGCCAGCAGCCCGGCGGGAGGGAGCAATCAGCCCCAGCATTTT
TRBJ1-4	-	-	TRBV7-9	CASSLEGPSGAEKLFF	TGTGCCAGCAGCTTAGAGGGACCGAGCGGGGCGGAAAAACTGTTTTTT
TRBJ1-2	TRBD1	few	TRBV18	CASSEYRDSWNGYTF	TGTGCCAGCTCAGAGTACCGGGACAGTTGGAACGGCTACACCTTC
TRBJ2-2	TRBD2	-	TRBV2	CATFSGGQNTGELFF	TGTGCCACCTTTAGCGGGGGGCAAAACACCGGGGAGCTGTTTTTT
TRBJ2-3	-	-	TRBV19	CASSESGVDTDTQYF	TGTGCCAGTAGCGAATCCGGGGTGGACACAGATACGCAGTATTTT
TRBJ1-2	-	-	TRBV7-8	CASSLVRRGGYTF	TGTGCCAGCAGCTTAGTCCGCCGGGGGGGCTACACCTTC
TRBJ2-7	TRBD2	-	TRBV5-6	CASSLYVGGGSYEQYF	TGTGCCAGCAGCTTGTATGTTGGCGGGGGCTCCTACGAGCAGTACTTC
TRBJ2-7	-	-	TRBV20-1	CSARGAYEQYF	TGCAGTGCTAGAGGGGCCTACGAGCAGTACTTC
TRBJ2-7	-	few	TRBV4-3	CASSQDSRVSWDEQYF	TGCGCCAGCAGCCAAGATAGTCGGGTTTCTTGGGACGAGCAGTACTTC
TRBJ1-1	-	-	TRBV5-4	CASSFRGIDEAFF	TGTGCCAGCAGCTTCCGGGGGATAGATGAAGCTTTCTTT
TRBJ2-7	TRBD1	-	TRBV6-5	CASTWDRLYEQYF	TGTGCCAGCACCTGGGACAGGCTCTACGAGCAGTACTTC
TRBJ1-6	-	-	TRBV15	CATGSSYNSPLHF	TGTGCCACCGGGAGCTCCTATAATTCACCCCTCCACTTT
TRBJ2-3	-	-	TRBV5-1	CASTWGGTSTDTQYF	TGCGCCAGCACCTGGGGCGGGACTAGCACAGATACGCAGTATTTT
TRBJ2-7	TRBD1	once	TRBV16	CASSPQGVNYEQYF	TGTGCCAGCAGCCCCCAGGGGGTTAACTACGAGCAGTACTTC
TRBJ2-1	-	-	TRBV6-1	CASSEVVQGEQFF	TGTGCCAGCAGTGAAGTCGTACAGGGTGAGCAGTTCTTC
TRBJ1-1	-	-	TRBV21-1	CASSTVASDRTKTEAFF	TGTGCCAGCAGCACCGTTGCTTCTGACAGGACGAAGACTGAAGCTTTCTTT
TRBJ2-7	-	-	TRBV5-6	CASSLGGALSLF	TGTGCCAGCAGCTTAGGGGGGGCACTCTCTCTCTTC
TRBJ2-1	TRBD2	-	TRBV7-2	CASSAGLAGNNEQFF	TGTGCCAGCAGTGCGGGACTAGCGGGGAACAATGAGCAGTTCTTC